The 20 T cell receptor beta chains reported below all come from one sample, sequenced in a study of blood T cell repertoires in COVID-19. Sequencing was performed with immunoSEQ multiplex PCR; in TCRdb, only in-frame clones are kept and a portion is missing. The table has some 220,000 clones, 80% to 90% seen once. What was sequenced was peripheral blood. All receptors come from a man aged 50 to 60 who had recovered from COVID-19.

The gene calls are TRBV13 and TRBJ2-7, with 8 bases that match TRBD2. Germline V lookup: CDR1 PRHDT, CDR2 FYEKMQ (reference sequence). The CDR3 runs to 16 residues. Trimming removed 5 bases from V and 4 bases from J; junction bases left unmatched: 13. The chain's CDR3 is CASSPPPGSGTYEQYF. CDR3 nucleotide sequence: TGTGCCAGCAGCCCCCCTCCCGGTAGCGGGACTTACGAGCAGTACTTC.

V gene TRBV30 combines with J gene TRBJ2-2, with 12 nucleotides matching TRBD1. The CDR3 totals 15 residues. CDR1 GTSNPN and CDR2 SVGIG come from the germline V gene (reference sequence). V was pared by 3 bases and J by 6 bases, with 5 bases of the junction left unmatched. The CDR3 is CAWRPGQGAAGELFF. The CDR3 DNA reads as TGTGCCTGGAGGCCGGGACAGGGGGCAGCCGGGGAGCTGTTTTTT.

This clone has just one count. The chain couples TRBV4-1 to TRBJ1-3; 9 bases are a match to TRBD1. CDR1 and CDR2 from the germline V gene are MGHRA and YSYEKL. V shed 1 base, J shed 2 bases, and the junction held 0 bases outside the gene matches. The CDR3 length is 15 residues. In nucleotides, the CDR3 is TGCGCCAGCAGCCAAGGACAGGGGGCTGGAAACACCATATATTTT. Residues: CASSQGQGAGNTIYF.

The V and J genes are TRBV5-4 and TRBJ2-7, with 7 bases lining up with TRBD1. CDR1 is SGHNT, CDR2 YYREEE, per germline (reference sequence). The CDR3 extends over 15 amino acids. The trim removed 4 bases at V and 5 bases at J, leaving 12 bases unmatched. CDR3 sequence: CASSHRATGNDEQYF. The CDR3 DNA reads TGTGCCAGCAGCCACCGGGCGACAGGGAACGACGAGCAGTACTTC.

V usage is TRBV27 and J usage is TRBJ2-3, with 15 bases fitting TRBD2. The CDR3 is 16 amino acids. Germline CDR1 MNHEY, CDR2 SMNVEV (reference sequence). J gave up 10 bases and V 4 bases, and 9 bases lay outside the gene matches. CDR3 sequence reads: CASSSWTSGRAESQYF. CDR3 nucleotide sequence: TGTGCCAGCAGTTCCTGGACTAGCGGGAGGGCCGAGTCGCAGTATTTT.

This chain connects TRBV19 to TRBJ2-1; the D gene is possibly TRBD2 (6 bases). The CDR3 covers 15 residues. Between the trimmed V and J ends, which lost 3 bases and 5 bases, there was a span of 14 bases. CDR1 and CDR2 (germline): LNHDA, SQIVND (reference sequence). CDR3 coding DNA: TGTGCCAGTAGTATTGGCGGGACCCCCAACAATGAGCAGTTCTTC. Its protein product is CASSIGGTPNNEQFF.

The V call is TRBV19, the J call TRBJ2-1; a possible D gene is TRBD1 (5 bases). The germline V and J ends were trimmed by 2 bases and 13 bases, with 12 bases remaining between them. The CDR3 contains 12 residues. CDR1 LNHDA and CDR2 SQIVND come from the germline V gene (reference sequence). The CDR3 DNA is TGTGCCAGTAGTATAAGGAGCAGGGCACAGTTCTTC. It translates to CASSIRSRAQFF.

Comment on this clone: A read error may account for a junction end that differs from germline. The chain has TRBV24-1 and TRBJ2-1, with D perhaps matching TRBD1 (6 bases). This CDR3 contains 17 residues. Germline CDR1 KGHDR, CDR2 SFDVKD. This CDR3 reads CATSDQNRAGSYNKQFF. CDR3 in DNA: TGTGCCACCAGTGACCAAAACAGGGCGGGCTCCTACAATAAGCAGTTCTTC.

The gene calls are TRBV24-1 and TRBJ2-3; 9 bases are a match to TRBD2. Germline CDR1 reads KGHDR; CDR2 reads SFDVKD. The ends lost 0 bases at V and 4 bases at J; junction bases unmatched: 10. The CDR3 covers 18 residues. The CDR3 nucleotides read TGTGCCACCAGTGATTTGCCTTCGATAGCGGGAGCGCCAGATACGCAGTATTTT. It translates to CATSDLPSIAGAPDTQYF.

In this sample, this clone turned up a few times. V is TRBV7-2 and J is TRBJ1-5, with TRBD1 identical over 7 bases. The CDR3 consists of 16 residues. Germline trimming cut 0 bases from V and 2 bases from J; bases unmatched to any gene: 4. Germline values: CDR1 SGHTA, CDR2 FQGNSA. The CDR3 is CASSLASGTGNQPQHF. The CDR3 nucleotides are TGTGCCAGCAGCTTAGCCTCCGGGACAGGCAATCAGCCCCAGCATTTT.

The rearrangement links TRBV7-9 to TRBJ2-1; 16 bases line up with TRBD2. In germline, CDR1 is SEHNR, CDR2 FQNEAQ (reference sequence). The length of the CDR3 is 19 residues. The V gene end was trimmed by 4 bases and the J gene end by 2 bases; junction bases not matched to a gene: 8. The DNA of the CDR3 is TGTGCCAGCAGCTCCTCCGGGACTAGCGGGAGGGGTCCCTACAATGAGCAGTTCTTC. Amino acid sequence: CASSSSGTSGRGPYNEQFF.

The rearrangement links TRBV15 to TRBJ2-7; D might be TRBD1 (7 bases). CDR1 LNHNV and CDR2 YYDKDF come from the germline V gene (reference sequence). V was cut by 5 bases and J by 0 bases, with 14 bases left in between. This CDR3 has 15 residues. The CDR3 loop reads CATSGGGTASYEQYF. DNA of the CDR3: TGTGCCACCAGCGGGGGCGGGACAGCCTCCTACGAGCAGTACTTC.

Only one count was recorded for this clone. The chain joins TRBV5-4 to TRBJ1-2; 7 nucleotides agree with TRBD1. Germline V lookup: CDR1 SGHNT, CDR2 YYREEE (reference sequence). Losses at the gene ends were 6 bases for V and 8 bases for J; bases not matched to a gene: 7. The CDR3 sequence is 12 residues long. Here the CDR3 reads CASIRQGGGYTF. In nucleotides, the CDR3 is TGTGCCAGCATCCGACAGGGAGGCGGCTACACCTTC.

This chain links TRBV6-5 with TRBJ1-1, with D hard to call. The CDR3 is 14 residues long. Trimming cost V 2 bases and J 1 base, with 8 bases left between them. Germline values: CDR1 MNHEY, CDR2 SVGAGI. The CDR3 region is CASSYESGNTEAFF. The CDR3 DNA reads as TGTGCCAGCAGTTACGAGTCAGGGAACACTGAAGCTTTCTTT.

The CDR3 loop is CASSPLGTGGNEQFF. CDR3 DNA: TGTGCCAGCTCACCGTTGGGGACAGGGGGCAATGAGCAGTTCTTC. The rearrangement uses TRBV18 and TRBJ2-1; 11 bases match TRBD1. Trimming took 3 bases from V and 6 from J; bases not matched to a gene: 4. CDR1 KGHSH and CDR2 LQKENI come from the germline V gene. CDR3 length: 15 amino acids.

V and J are TRBV27 and TRBJ1-6; D is uncertain. The CDR3 has 13 residues. Germline loops: CDR1 MNHEY, CDR2 SMNVEV (reference sequence). V was shortened by 5 bases and J by 4 bases, with 6 bases between the two germline ends. CDR3 sequence: CASSPQYNSPLHF. The CDR3 nucleotides read TGTGCCAGCAGTCCCCAATATAATTCACCCCTCCACTTT.

This clone was observed once. The chain recombines TRBV4-1 with TRBJ1-4, with D uncertain. With 0 bases removed from V and 8 bases from J, the gap between germline ends came to 13 bases. The CDR3 has 15 amino acids. Germline loops: CDR1 MGHRA, CDR2 YSYEKL. CDR3 amino acids: CASSQERREEEKLFF. For the CDR3, the DNA is TGCGCCAGCAGCCAAGAACGAAGGGAGGAGGAAAAACTGTTTTTT.

A single count supports this clone. The genes are TRBV27 and TRBJ1-1, with 12 bases that match TRBD1. The J segment lost 11 bases and the V segment lost 6 bases, leaving 16 bases of the junction unmatched. The CDR3 contains 16 residues. Germline V gives CDR1 MNHEY, CDR2 SMNVEV (reference sequence). The CDR3: CASSRPQGQGAVSAFF. The CDR3 DNA sequence: TGTGCCAGCAGCCGCCCCCAGGGACAGGGGGCGGTTAGTGCTTTCTTT.

This clone came up once. This rearrangement joins TRBV28 to TRBJ2-5; D is possibly TRBD1 (5 bases). This CDR3 has 16 residues. V was shortened by 6 bases and J by 4 bases, with 21 bases between the two germline ends. Germline V gene lookup returns CDR1 MDHEN and CDR2 SYDVKM. The CDR3 reads CASSPSSGRVGETQYF. As DNA, the CDR3 is TGTGCCAGCAGCCCTTCATCCGGCAGGGTTGGAGAGACCCAGTACTTC.

In its sample, this clone was seen a few times. V gene TRBV6-6 combines with J gene TRBJ1-2; no clear D gene. The CDR3 is 12 amino acids. Germline assignment: CDR1 MNHNY and CDR2 SVGAGI (reference sequence). The V end lost 6 bases, the J end lost 4 bases, and 9 bases lay between the germline ends. CDR3 sequence reads: CASRRVSYGYTF. The CDR3 region has the DNA TGTGCCAGCAGGCGGGTGAGCTATGGCTACACCTTC.